Presented here are 8 T cell receptor beta chains from one specimen sequenced in a study of Graves' ophthalmopathy and Graves' hyperthyroidism (dated by TCRdb to 2017 to 2018). Sequencing instrument: Illumina HiSeq 2000. For repertoire sequencing, TCR beta CDR3 regions were amplified from RNA transcripts. The first round was an RT-PCR using HTBI primers with the Qiagen OneStep RT-PCR kit, and this first round was followed by a second-round multiplex PCR, then size selection and purification. The public reads were reprocessed in TCRdb via fastp at Q25 and MiXCR, keeping in-frame beta chains. Records with the same CDR3 protein are collapsed into one entry carrying the most frequent genes and DNA. In all, the sample holds about 240,000 distinct CDR3 sequences, and 45% of those were seen once. In total, the top ten clones hold around 47% of the sample. The specimen sequenced was peripheral blood. All receptors derive from an adult man with Graves' ophthalmopathy.

The chain is built from TRBV12-3 or TRBV12-4 and TRBJ1-5; the D is unclear. V was trimmed by 0 bases and J by 2 bases, leaving 11 bases between them. The CDR3 contains 16 residues. CDR3 residues: CASSLALRYGNQPQHF. The CDR3 coding sequence is TGTGCCAGCAGTTTAGCGCTCCGATACGGCAATCAGCCCCAGCATTTT.

This chain connects TRBV20-1 to TRBJ2-5; D unclear. From germline, CDR1 is DFQATT and CDR2 SNEGSKA (reference sequence). There are 11 residues in the CDR3. The V gene lost 2 bases and the J gene lost 7 bases, with 8 bases spanning the gap. The DNA of the CDR3 is TGCAGTGCTAGAACCTCTTGGACCCAGTACTTC. Its translation: CSARTSWTQYF.

This chain connects TRBV29-1 to TRBJ1-1, with D maybe TRBD1 (6 bases). The V gene lost 3 bases and the J gene lost 6 bases, with 17 bases spanning the gap. This CDR3 is built from 14 residues. The germline V gene encodes CDR1 SQVTM and CDR2 ANQGSEA. CDR3: CSVEFTGKVSEAFF. The CDR3 region has the DNA TGCAGCGTTGAGTTTACAGGGAAGGTATCTGAAGCTTTCTTT.

This clonotype was counted a few times. The chain employs TRBV4-1 and TRBJ1-5; weak D call: TRBD1 (6 bases). From germline, CDR1 is MGHRA and CDR2 YSYEKL. V lost 1 base and J 3 bases, leaving 10 bases between the germline ends. The CDR3 has 15 amino acids. The CDR3 here is CASSQGWGANQPQHF. Here the CDR3 DNA reads TGCGCCAGCAGCCAAGGTTGGGGGGCCAATCAGCCCCAGCATTTT.

This chain links TRBV10-3 with TRBJ1-2; D ambiguous. Germline lookup yields CDR1 ENHRY and CDR2 SYGVKD. This CDR3 region has 15 residues. V lost 7 bases and J lost 3, with 18 bases in between. The CDR3 region is CAIMGNTDTHYGYTF. DNA for the CDR3: TGTGCCATCATGGGTAACACAGATACGCACTATGGCTACACCTTC.

This clonotype was counted between two and nine times. V usage is TRBV11-2 and J usage is TRBJ1-1, with D possibly being TRBD1 (5 bases). The germline V gene has CDR1 SGHAT and CDR2 FQNNGV. V was clipped by 1 base and J by 8 bases, with 11 bases between them. The CDR3 sequence is 13 residues long. The CDR3, as DNA: TGTGCCAGCAGCTTAGTCAGGGCCGCAGAAGCTTTCTTT. Translated, it gives CASSLVRAAEAFF.

This clonotype occurred many times. The V call is TRBV7-8, the J call TRBJ2-7; 12 bases match TRBD1. J was trimmed by 3 bases and V by 5 bases; bases with no gene match: 8. The CDR3 has 16 amino acids. Germline CDR1 and CDR2: SGHVS and FQNEAQ. CDR3 bases: TGTGCCAGCAGCCCCGCCGGGACAGGGGGCGTCTACGAGCAGTACTTC. It specifies CASSPAGTGGVYEQYF.

The genes are TRBV5-6 and TRBJ1-1; possible D gene TRBD1, 5 bases. The CDR3 spans 13 residues. V lost 1 base, J lost 7 bases, and 11 bases lay in between. Germline CDR1 is SGHDT and CDR2 is YYEEEE. The CDR3 region is CASSLWGDREAFF. The CDR3 nucleotides are TGTGCCAGCAGCTTGTGGGGCGACCGTGAAGCTTTCTTT.